A single sample gave rise to the 30 T cell receptor beta chains below, sequenced in a study of blood T cell repertoires in COVID-19. Sequenced by immunoSEQ multiplex PCR; TCRdb stores in-frame clones only, minus some. The table has some 46,000 clones, roughly 73% seen once. Specimen: peripheral blood. Receptors were obtained from a man older than 75 with acute or convalescent COVID-19.

The chain employs TRBV28 and TRBJ1-5; a weak D match, TRBD1 (6 bases). Trimming pared 7 bases from V and 5 bases from J, leaving 15 bases between. This CDR3 is built from 14 residues. CDR1 MDHEN and CDR2 SYDVKM come from the germline V gene. CDR3 sequence reads: CASTEGGGDQPQHF. The DNA of the CDR3 is TGTGCCAGCACCGAGGGGGGGGGCGATCAGCCCCAGCATTTT.

This chain uses TRBV5-8 with TRBJ2-3, with D perhaps matching TRBD2 (7 bases). CDR1 and CDR2 (germline): SGHTS, YDEGEE. The CDR3 totals 14 residues. V was cut by 6 bases and J by 1 base, with 12 bases left in between. In DNA, the CDR3 is TGTGCCAGCAACCTCGGGGGGCGCACAGATACGCAGTATTTT. Protein product: CASNLGGRTDTQYF. Together with reference TRBV5-8 and TRBJ2-3, the CDR3 gives the full variable domain: EAGVTQSPTHLIKTRGQQATLRCSPISGHTSVYWYQQALGLGLQFLLWYDEGEERNRGNFPPRFSGRQFPNYSSELNVNALELEDSALYLCASNLGGRTDTQYFGPGTRLTVL.

The gene calls are TRBV7-8 and TRBJ2-7, with 7 nucleotides matching TRBD1. The V and J ends lost 1 base and 7 bases, in that order; junction bases with no gene match: 4. Germline V gene lookup returns CDR1 SGHVS and CDR2 FQNEAQ. The CDR3 is 13 amino acids. CDR3 nucleotide sequence: TGTGCCAGCAGCTTAGTACCACAGGGGGAGCAGTACTTC. Translating gives CASSLVPQGEQYF.

Relative to its sample, this clone is medium-sized. The chain uses TRBV5-6 and TRBJ1-6; D perhaps matches TRBD1 (5 bases). Germline values: CDR1 SGHDT, CDR2 YYEEEE. The CDR3 has 16 residues. The V end was cut by 3 bases, the J end by 4 bases, with 14 bases between. In DNA, the CDR3 is TGTGCCAGCAGCTGGAGGTGGGGGGTGTATAATTCACCCCTCCACTTT. It codes for CASSWRWGVYNSPLHF. Based on the CDR3 plus reference TRBV5-6 and TRBJ1-6, the full variable domain is DAGVTQSPTHLIKTRGQQVTLRCSPKSGHDTVSWYQQALGQGPQFIFQYYEEEERQRGNFPDRFSGHQFPNYSSELNVNALLLGDSALYLCASSWRWGVYNSPLHFGNGTRLTVT.

This clone was counted only a few times. The J gene is TRBJ2-1, the V gene TRBV10-1, with 9 bases identical to TRBD2. The CDR3 runs 14 residues. Germline CDR1 is WNHNN and CDR2 is SYGVQD (reference sequence). V shed 6 bases and J 9 bases; nucleotides not matched to a gene: 9. This chain's CDR3 is CASSATLAGSEQFF. The CDR3 DNA is TGCGCCAGCAGCGCAACCCTAGCGGGAAGTGAGCAGTTCTTC.

This clone occurred a few times. V and J are TRBV28 and TRBJ2-1; D gene uncertain. The V gene lost 5 bases and the J gene lost 3 bases, with 2 bases spanning the gap. Germline CDR1 reads MDHEN; CDR2 reads SYDVKM. The CDR3 runs 11 residues. In nucleotides, the CDR3 is TGTGCCAGCAGTCTCTACAATGAGCAGTTCTTC. This gives the protein CASSLYNEQFF. Full variable domain (rest looked up from reference TRBV28 and TRBJ2-1): DVKVTQSSRYLVKRTGEKVFLECVQDMDHENMFWYRQDPGLGLRLIYFSYDVKMKEKGDIPEGYSVSREKKERFSLILESASTNQTSMYLCASSLYNEQFFGPGTRLTVL.

Only a few counts were recorded for this clone. In nucleotides, the CDR3 is TGTGCCAGCAGCCAAGGAGATTCACCCCTCCACTTT. As protein: CASSQGDSPLHF. V usage is TRBV3-1 (or the pseudogene TRBV3-2) and J usage is TRBJ1-6; no firm D call. Germline loops: CDR1 LGHDT, CDR2 YNNKEL (reference sequence). The CDR3 contains 12 residues. V lost 1 base, J lost 8 bases, and 3 bases lay in between.

The rearrangement links TRBV10-3 to TRBJ1-4, with 7 bases lining up with TRBD1. The junction had 9 bases not matched to a gene; V was cut back by 10 bases and J by 7 bases. Germline V gene data show CDR1 as ENHRY and CDR2 as SYGVKD. This CDR3 has 13 amino acids. In DNA form, the CDR3 reads TGTGCCACCAGAGGGACAGCCAGTGAAAAACTGTTTTTT. This sequence encodes CATRGTASEKLFF.

This clone was detected only a few times. The chain recombines TRBV6-1 with TRBJ1-6; D might be TRBD1 (6 bases). This CDR3 has 14 amino acids. Germline V gene sequence: CDR1 MNHNS, CDR2 SASEGT. The V end lost 2 bases, the J end lost 10 bases, and 12 bases lay between the germline ends. The CDR3 DNA is TGTGCCAGCAGTGAATGGGGGGGCAGATCACCCCTCCACTTT. This translates into CASSEWGGRSPLHF.

V gene TRBV10-1 combines with J gene TRBJ2-7, with 7 bases lining up with TRBD1. With 2 bases clipped from V and 2 bases from J, the junction kept 9 bases outside the gene matches. This CDR3 has 16 residues. Per germline, CDR1 WNHNN and CDR2 SYGVQD (reference sequence). CDR3 nucleotides: TGCGCCAGCAGTGAGGGCCCAAAACAGGGGACCTACGAGCAGTACTTC. This encodes CASSEGPKQGTYEQYF.

The chain couples TRBV19 to TRBJ1-5, with D maybe TRBD1 (6 bases). V was clipped by 8 bases and J by 0 bases, with 26 bases between them. In germline, CDR1 is LNHDA, CDR2 SQIVND (reference sequence). The CDR3 totals 19 residues. The DNA for the CDR3 is TGTGCCAGTCGTACAACCGCAGGAACAGGGCGAAATAGCAATCAGCCCCAGCATTTT. As protein: CASRTTAGTGRNSNQPQHF.

V gene TRBV29-1 combines with J gene TRBJ1-1; TRBD1 matches 7 bases. The length of the CDR3 is 15 residues. Germline CDR1 SQVTM, CDR2 ANQGSEA. V shed 7 bases, J shed 1 base, and the junction held 12 bases outside the gene matches. The CDR3 nucleotides read TGCAGCGCACTGAGGGACAGCCGGGCGAACACTGAAGCTTTCTTT. Amino acids: CSALRDSRANTEAFF.

V is TRBV6-4 and J is TRBJ2-7; 11 nucleotides match TRBD2. The CDR3 is 15 amino acids. Germline V CDR1 and CDR2: MRHNA, SNTAGT. The junction had 9 bases not matched to a gene; V was cut back by 11 bases and J by 0 bases. The DNA of the CDR3 is TGTGCCCGACAGGGACTAGCGGTAAACTCCTACGAGCAGTACTTC. As protein: CARQGLAVNSYEQYF.

This clone was picked up one time. This chain joins TRBV7-3 and TRBJ2-1; D possibly corresponds to TRBD2 (5 bases). The V end lost 2 bases, the J end lost 2 bases, and 13 bases lay between the germline ends. This CDR3 comprises 16 residues. Germline assignment: CDR1 SGHTA and CDR2 FQGTGA. The CDR3 loop reads CASSLLGDSPYNEQFF. The CDR3 DNA follows: TGTGCCAGCAGCTTACTCGGGGATTCCCCCTACAATGAGCAGTTCTTC.

The CDR3 nucleotides read TGTGCCAGCAGCTTAGAGGGGACCGGGGAGCTGTTTTTT. It encodes CASSLEGTGELFF. The V gene is TRBV7-6, the J gene TRBJ2-2, with a tentative D call TRBD1 (5 bases). CDR1 SGHVS and CDR2 FNYEAQ come from the germline V gene. The CDR3 is 13 residues long. The germline V and J ends were trimmed by 1 base and 5 bases, with 5 bases remaining between them.

This clone has more than one count but fewer than ten. The genes are TRBV28 and TRBJ1-5; the D gene is possibly TRBD1 (6 bases). Germline CDR1 is MDHEN and CDR2 is SYDVKM. This CDR3 has 15 amino acids. V gave up 2 bases and J gave up 2 bases, with 10 bases separating them. The CDR3 is CASSLGGAGNQPQHF. DNA of the CDR3: TGTGCCAGCAGTTTAGGGGGGGCAGGCAATCAGCCCCAGCATTTT.

V and J are TRBV9 and TRBJ2-7, with 11 bases fitting TRBD2. CDR1 SGDLS and CDR2 YYNGEE come from the germline V gene. The V segment lost 1 base and the J segment 1 base; nucleotides outside the gene matches: 10. This CDR3 contains 18 residues. Here the CDR3 DNA reads TGTGCCAGCAGCGTATCCGGGACTAGCGGACTCTATTCCTACGAGCAGTACTTC. Encoded protein: CASSVSGTSGLYSYEQYF.

The chain combines TRBV6-5 with TRBJ2-3, with D tentatively TRBD2 (6 bases). Germline assignment: CDR1 MNHEY and CDR2 SVGAGI. Trimming cost V 4 bases and J 6 bases, with 14 bases left between them. The CDR3 is made up of 14 amino acids. The CDR3 loop is CASSSTLGGDTQYF. The DNA of the CDR3 is TGTGCCAGCAGTTCGACCCTTGGGGGGGATACGCAGTATTTT.

The chain is built from TRBV11-2 and TRBJ1-1, with 7 bases lining up with TRBD1. The V gene end was trimmed by 1 base and the J gene end by 9 bases; junction bases not matched to a gene: 8. This CDR3 is built from 14 residues. CDR1 and CDR2 (germline): SGHAT, FQNNGV. This CDR3 is CASSLVRMGQQAFF. The CDR3 DNA follows: TGTGCCAGCAGCTTAGTGAGGATGGGACAGCAAGCTTTCTTT. Filled out from reference TRBV11-2 and TRBJ1-1, the complete variable domain reads EAGVAQSPRYKIIEKRQSVAFWCNPISGHATLYWYQQILGQGPKLLIQFQNNGVVDDSQLPKDRFSAERLKGVDSTLKIQPAKLEDSAVYLCASSLVRMGQQAFFGQGTRLTVV.

V and J are TRBV6-1 and TRBJ2-1; tentative D call: TRBD2 (6 bases). Germline CDR1 MNHNS, CDR2 SASEGT. The V end lost 1 base, the J end lost 7 bases, and 11 bases lay between the germline ends. This CDR3 spans 14 amino acids. CDR3 DNA: TGTGCCAGCAGTGAAGGGGACTTACGGAATGAGCAGTTCTTC. Translated, it gives CASSEGDLRNEQFF.

In regard to this clone: Other DNA sequences from this sample encode an identical CDR3 as well. This chain uses TRBV6-6 with TRBJ2-7; 7 bases fit TRBD2. Germline V gene lookup returns CDR1 MNHNY and CDR2 SVGAGI (reference sequence). The junction had 4 bases not matched to a gene; V was cut back by 2 bases and J by 0 bases. This CDR3 region has 15 residues. The CDR3 region has the DNA TGTGCCAGCAGTTACGATGGCGGGAGCTCCTACGAGCAGTACTTC. This gives the protein CASSYDGGSSYEQYF.

This clone turned up a few times. The chain joins TRBV15 to TRBJ2-3, with 7 bases fitting TRBD2. V lost 0 bases to trimming and J lost 3 bases; unmatched junction nucleotides: 12. Germline CDR1 reads LNHNV; CDR2 reads YYDKDF (reference sequence). CDR3 length equals 18 residues. CDR3 in DNA: TGTGCCACCAGCAGAGATGGGCTAATGGGAGGGCCGACAGATACGCAGTATTTT. Translating it yields CATSRDGLMGGPTDTQYF. Full variable domain (remainder filled in from reference TRBV15 and TRBJ2-3): DAMVIQNPRYQVTQFGKPVTLSCSQTLNHNVMYWYQQKSSQAPKLLFHYYDKDFNNEADTPDNFQSRRPNTSFCFLDIRSPGLGDTAMYLCATSRDGLMGGPTDTQYFGPGTRLTVL.

This clone was picked up one time. The CDR3 loop is CASSYGGDYGYTF. The CDR3 DNA follows: TGTGCCAGCAGCTATGGGGGGGACTATGGCTACACCTTC. This sequence joins TRBV7-9 and TRBJ1-2; a weak D match, TRBD1 (5 bases). The CDR3 contains 13 residues. Germline V lookup: CDR1 SEHNR, CDR2 FQNEAQ (reference sequence). The V end lost 4 bases, the J end lost 3 bases, and 9 bases lay between the germline ends.

The chain has TRBV30 and TRBJ2-7, with 9 bases aligning to TRBD1. This CDR3 spans 13 amino acids. The ends lost 8 bases at V and 4 bases at J; junction bases unmatched: 9. From germline, CDR1 is GTSNPN and CDR2 SVGIG (reference sequence). The CDR3 nucleotides read TGTGCCGCAACAGGGGGCGCGGTATACGAGCAGTACTTC. This sequence encodes CAATGGAVYEQYF.

This chain joins TRBV24-1 and TRBJ2-1; tentative D call: TRBD1 (5 bases). Germline V CDR1 and CDR2: KGHDR, SFDVKD. This CDR3 comprises 18 residues. V was trimmed by 4 bases and J by 9 bases, leaving 27 bases between them. Written as DNA, the CDR3 is TGTGCCACCAGTGACTCTACCTGGACAAATACTGGGTTGAGTGAGCAGTTCTTC. It specifies CATSDSTWTNTGLSEQFF.

The rearrangement links TRBV19 to TRBJ2-5, with a tentative D call TRBD2 (6 bases). Trimming stripped 10 bases from V and 3 bases from J, with 18 bases between. CDR1 and CDR2 from the germline V gene are LNHDA and SQIVND (reference sequence). CDR3 length equals 14 residues. The CDR3 DNA follows: TGTGCCACTACGAGGAGGGGATCCGAAGAGACCCAGTACTTC. Protein sequence: CATTRRGSEETQYF.

The chain has TRBV30 and TRBJ2-3, with a tentative D call TRBD2 (5 bases). Germline V gives CDR1 GTSNPN, CDR2 SVGIG (reference sequence). Deletions cut 0 bases from V and 0 bases from J, with 10 bases between. CDR3 size: 15 residues. The CDR3 DNA reads as TGTGCCTGGAGTGTAGGTCCGGGGAGCACAGATACGCAGTATTTT. It specifies CAWSVGPGSTDTQYF. Combining the CDR3 with reference TRBV30 and TRBJ2-3 gives the whole variable domain SQTIHQWPATLVQPVGSPLSLECTVEGTSNPNLYWYRQAAGRGLQLLFYSVGIGQISSEVPQNLSASRPQDRQFILSSKKLLLSDSGFYLCAWSVGPGSTDTQYFGPGTRLTVL.

The chain uses TRBV19 and TRBJ1-4; 7 bases fit TRBD1. Germline trimming cut 3 bases from V and 0 bases from J; bases unmatched to any gene: 1. Per the germline V gene, CDR1 is LNHDA and CDR2 is SQIVND (reference sequence). CDR3 length: 15 amino acids. CDR3 nucleotide sequence: TGTGCCAGTAGTATCGGACAGGCAACTAATGAAAAACTGTTTTTT. Its protein product is CASSIGQATNEKLFF.

The chain uses TRBV4-1 and TRBJ2-3; TRBD2 matches at 7 bases. Germline lookup yields CDR1 MGHRA and CDR2 YSYEKL. This CDR3 has 15 amino acids. Trimming took 2 bases from V and 4 from J; bases not matched to a gene: 6. The CDR3 DNA reads as TGCGCCAGCAGCCAATCCGGAGCGGGGCCAGATACGCAGTATTTT. Its protein is CASSQSGAGPDTQYF.

This chain uses TRBV3-1 (or the pseudogene TRBV3-2) with TRBJ1-4; 10 nucleotides line up with TRBD1. The CDR3 has 15 amino acids. The V and J ends lost 4 bases and 7 bases, in that order; junction bases with no gene match: 6. Looked up from germline, CDR1 is LGHDT and CDR2 is YNNKEL (reference sequence). CDR3 DNA: TGTGCCAGCAGCCTTCGACAGGGGGCCGCTGAAAAACTGTTTTTT. Amino acid sequence: CASSLRQGAAEKLFF.